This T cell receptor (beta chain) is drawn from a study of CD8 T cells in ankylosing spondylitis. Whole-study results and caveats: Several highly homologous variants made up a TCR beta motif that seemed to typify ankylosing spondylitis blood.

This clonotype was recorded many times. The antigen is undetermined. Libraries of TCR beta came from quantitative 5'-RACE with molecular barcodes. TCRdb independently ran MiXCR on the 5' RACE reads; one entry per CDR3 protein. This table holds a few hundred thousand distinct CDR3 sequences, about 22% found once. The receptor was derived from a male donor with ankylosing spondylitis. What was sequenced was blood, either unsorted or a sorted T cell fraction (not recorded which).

DNA for the CDR3: TGTGCCAGCAGTTTCAGAGGACTAGCGGAAGAGACCCAGTACTTC. Amino acid sequence: CASSFRGLAEETQYF. V is TRBV11-2 and J is TRBJ2-5; 10 bases line up with TRBD2. CDR3 length: 15 residues. The germline V gene encodes CDR1 SGHAT and CDR2 FQNNGV. With 6 bases clipped from V and 3 bases from J, the junction kept 7 bases outside the gene matches.